Each of the 29 T cell receptor beta chains below was sequenced from the same sample in a study of monozygotic twins with inflammatory bowel disease. With the 5' RACE reads reprocessed, TCRdb shows one record per CDR3 protein and no DNA. This sample carries 420,000 or so distinct CDR3 sequences, with more than 2% going to the ten biggest clones. The specimen sequenced was blood. Every receptor here comes from a human donor with ulcerative colitis or Crohn's disease, or a healthy co-twin of an affected twin (not recorded which).

The chain combines TRBV5-8 with TRBJ2-1; TCRdb picks TRBD2, but there is no DNA to check that call. CDR3 length equals 16 residues. CDR1 is SGHTS and CDR2 is YDEGEE in the germline V gene. The CDR3 sequence: CASSLLGTTTYNEQFF.

The gene calls are TRBV5-1 and TRBJ1-2; TCRdb names TRBD1, which stays unverified in the absence of DNA. The CDR3 is 14 residues long. Germline V gene sequence: CDR1 SGHRS, CDR2 YFSETQ. CDR3 region: CASSIRTDPGGYTF.

V and J are TRBV30 and TRBJ2-5; TCRdb's D call of TRBD2 is untestable without DNA. Germline CDR1 is GTSNPN and CDR2 is SVGIG (reference sequence). The CDR3 extends over 15 amino acids. The CDR3 spells CAWYRNRGGAKTQYF.

The CDR3 region is CASSQGAGTRSWEQYF. The V gene is TRBV6-8, the J gene TRBJ2-7; TCRdb reports TRBD2, a call that lacks DNA to check it against. CDR3 length: 16 residues. The germline V gene has CDR1 MNHGY and CDR2 SAAAGT.

This sequence joins TRBV7-9 and TRBJ2-5. Germline assignment: CDR1 SEHNR and CDR2 FQNEAQ (reference sequence). The CDR3 has 14 residues. Here the CDR3 reads CASSHHHNQETQYF.

This chain uses TRBV18 with TRBJ2-1; the TRBD1 assignment by TCRdb is unverifiable without DNA. The germline V gene has CDR1 KGHSH and CDR2 LQKENI. This CDR3 region has 14 residues. The CDR3 is CASSKGATDNEQFF.

The chain links TRBV7-2 to TRBJ2-7. Germline CDR1 is SGHTA and CDR2 is FQGNSA. The CDR3 is 14 residues long. The CDR3 sequence: CASSRVTSAYEQYF.

This chain joins TRBV27 and TRBJ2-1; absent DNA, TCRdb's TRBD2 call cannot be checked. This CDR3 region has 15 residues. Germline assignment: CDR1 MNHEY and CDR2 SMNVEV (reference sequence). CDR3: CASSPGLTPYNEQFF.

The V gene is TRBV5-4, the J gene TRBJ1-3; lacking DNA, the TRBD1 call made by TCRdb goes unchecked. This CDR3 spans 15 amino acids. Germline V gene data show CDR1 as SGHNT and CDR2 as YYREEE (reference sequence). The CDR3 sequence: CASSLVGSGGNTIYF.

The chain has TRBV5-1 and TRBJ1-1. The CDR3 loop spans 14 amino acids. Germline V gene data show CDR1 as SGHRS and CDR2 as YFSETQ. The CDR3 reads CASRTAGLAAEAFF.

The rearrangement joins TRBV9 to TRBJ2-3. This CDR3 has 14 amino acids. CDR1 and CDR2 from the germline V gene are SGDLS and YYNGEE. The CDR3 loop is CASSVDRGRDTQYF.

The chain joins TRBV4-1 to TRBJ1-2; TCRdb's D call, TRBD1, is unchecked because there is no DNA. From germline, CDR1 is MGHRA and CDR2 YSYEKL. The CDR3 runs to 16 residues. The CDR3 reads CASSPLVSGSGYGYTF.

The chain uses TRBV6-6 and TRBJ1-1. The CDR3 is 14 residues long. CDR1 MNHNY and CDR2 SVGAGI come from the germline V gene (reference sequence). The CDR3 is CASCRARLNTEAFF.

The chain combines TRBV20-1 with TRBJ2-5; the D call of TRBD2 rests on TCRdb alone, since no DNA is present to check it. The CDR3 consists of 15 residues. Germline assignment: CDR1 DFQATT and CDR2 SNEGSKA (reference sequence). CDR3 sequence: CSARDRRGSQETQYF.

The V gene is TRBV5-1, the J gene TRBJ2-3. Germline V gene sequence: CDR1 SGHRS, CDR2 YFSETQ. The CDR3 consists of 16 residues. CDR3 region: CASSHLPDRRTDTQYF.

The chain combines TRBV27 with TRBJ1-6; TCRdb picks TRBD1, but there is no DNA to check that call. This CDR3 is built from 12 residues. Germline V gene lookup returns CDR1 MNHEY and CDR2 SMNVEV (reference sequence). The CDR3 sequence is CASTGGDSPLHF.

J is TRBJ2-2 and V is TRBV10-3; the TCRdb call, TRBD1, lacks DNA for checking. The length of the CDR3 is 15 residues. Looked up from germline, CDR1 is ENHRY and CDR2 is SYGVKD. The CDR3 sequence: CAISVRAGNTGELFF.

This sequence joins TRBV5-1 and TRBJ2-5; checking the TCRdb D call of TRBD1 is not possible without DNA. This CDR3 has 14 amino acids. Germline CDR1 is SGHRS and CDR2 is YFSETQ. CDR3: CASSSGQPQEAQYF.

The chain combines TRBV7-9 with TRBJ1-2; TCRdb gives TRBD1 as the D gene, but with no DNA this cannot be confirmed. From germline, CDR1 is SEHNR and CDR2 FQNEAQ (reference sequence). CDR3 size: 14 residues. CDR3 sequence: CASSMGTGYSGYTF. Looking up the rest from reference TRBV7-9 and TRBJ1-2 gives the full variable domain: DTGVSQNPRHKITKRGQNVTFRCDPISEHNRLYWYRQTLGQGPEFLTYFQNEAQLEKSRLLSDRFSAERPKGSFSTLEIQRTEQGDSAMYLCASSMGTGYSGYTFGSGTRLTVV.

The chain employs TRBV20-1 and TRBJ2-1; TCRdb indicates TRBD1, and absent DNA this call remains unverified. The length of the CDR3 is 14 residues. In germline, CDR1 is DFQATT, CDR2 SNEGSKA (reference sequence). CDR3 sequence: CSARDNRGYNEQFF.

The chain employs TRBV20-1 and TRBJ2-3. CDR1 and CDR2 (germline): DFQATT, SNEGSKA (reference sequence). This CDR3 is 14 amino acids long. CDR3 loop: CSARGHPSTDTQYF.

The CDR3 loop is CASSYSIAGTYEQYF. This chain links TRBV6-5 with TRBJ2-7; TCRdb calls TRBD2, which cannot be checked without DNA. The CDR3 length is 15 residues. Germline lookup yields CDR1 MNHEY and CDR2 SVGAGI.

This chain uses TRBV6-1 with TRBJ2-5; the TRBD2 assignment by TCRdb is unverifiable without DNA. Germline lookup yields CDR1 MNHNS and CDR2 SASEGT. The CDR3 runs to 16 residues. The CDR3 loop is CASRILSANRKETQYF.

The chain employs TRBV7-2 and TRBJ2-3; absent DNA, TCRdb's TRBD1 call cannot be checked. Germline V gene sequence: CDR1 SGHTA, CDR2 FQGNSA. This CDR3 is built from 11 residues. This CDR3 is CASSPGGTQYF.

The CDR3 is CASSPMGGPLEAFF. V gene TRBV12-3 or TRBV12-4 combines with J gene TRBJ1-1; there is no DNA to check the TCRdb D call of TRBD1. The CDR3 totals 14 residues.

The CDR3 loop reads CATSDGGGPAQYF. The genes are TRBV24-1 and TRBJ2-3; checking the TCRdb D call of TRBD1 is not possible without DNA. This CDR3 region has 13 residues. In germline, CDR1 is KGHDR, CDR2 SFDVKD.

The chain links TRBV7-2 to TRBJ2-7; TCRdb gives TRBD1 as the D gene, but with no DNA this cannot be confirmed. The CDR3 is made up of 16 amino acids. CDR1 and CDR2 (germline): SGHTA, FQGNSA. The CDR3 loop reads CASSLEGRLAGYEQYF. The complete variable domain, with remaining parts taken from reference TRBV7-2 and TRBJ2-7, reads GAGVSQSPSNKVTEKGKDVELRCDPISGHTALYWYRQSLGQGLEFLIYFQGNSAPDKSGLPSDRFSAERTGGSVSTLTIQRTQQEDSAVYLCASSLEGRLAGYEQYFGPGTRLTVT.

The gene calls are TRBV5-1 and TRBJ2-3; the D gene TCRdb calls, TRBD1, cannot be checked with no DNA. Germline V gene sequence: CDR1 SGHRS, CDR2 YFSETQ. This CDR3 is 15 amino acids long. CDR3 sequence reads: CASSWAGGSTDTQYF.

The CDR3 spells CARVKRDTDTGELFF. This chain joins TRBV21-1 and TRBJ2-2; TCRdb's assignment of TRBD1 cannot be checked, as there is no DNA. TRBV21-1 is assigned pseudogene status. The CDR3 is 15 amino acids.